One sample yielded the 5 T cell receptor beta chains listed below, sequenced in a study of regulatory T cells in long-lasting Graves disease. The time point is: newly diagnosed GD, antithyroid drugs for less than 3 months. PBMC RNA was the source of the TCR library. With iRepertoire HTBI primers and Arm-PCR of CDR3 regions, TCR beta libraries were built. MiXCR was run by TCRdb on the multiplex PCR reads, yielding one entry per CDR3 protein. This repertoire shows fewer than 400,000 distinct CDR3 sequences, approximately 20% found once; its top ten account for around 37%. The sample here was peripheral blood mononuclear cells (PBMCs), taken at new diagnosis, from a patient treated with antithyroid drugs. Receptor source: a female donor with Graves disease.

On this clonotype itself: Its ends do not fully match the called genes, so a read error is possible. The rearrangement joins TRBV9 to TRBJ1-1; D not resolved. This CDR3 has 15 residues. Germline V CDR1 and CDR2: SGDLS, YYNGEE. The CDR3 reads CASSVAAGLNTEALF. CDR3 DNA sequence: TGTGCCAGCAGCGTAGCTGCCGGCCTGAACACTGAAGCTTTGTTT. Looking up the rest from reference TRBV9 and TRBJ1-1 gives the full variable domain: DSGVTQTPKHLITATGQRVTLRCSPRSGDLSVYWYQQSLDQGLQFLIQYYNGEERAKGNILERFSAQQFPDLHSELNLSSLELGDSALYFCASSVAAGLNTEALFGQGTRLTVV.

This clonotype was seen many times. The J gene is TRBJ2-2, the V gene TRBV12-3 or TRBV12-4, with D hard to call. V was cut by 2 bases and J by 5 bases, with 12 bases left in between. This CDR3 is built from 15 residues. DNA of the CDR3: TGTGCCAGCAGTTTAATGTTGGGTGGGACCGGGGAGCTGTTTTTT. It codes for CASSLMLGGTGELFF.

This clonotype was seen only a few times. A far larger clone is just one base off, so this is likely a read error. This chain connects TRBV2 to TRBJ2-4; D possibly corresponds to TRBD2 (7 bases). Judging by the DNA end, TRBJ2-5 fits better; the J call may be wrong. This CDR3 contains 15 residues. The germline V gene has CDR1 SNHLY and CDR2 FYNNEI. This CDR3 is CASSEGGGYRETQYF. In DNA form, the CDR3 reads TGTGCCAGCAGTGAAGGGGGGGGCTACAGAGAGACCCAGTACTTC.

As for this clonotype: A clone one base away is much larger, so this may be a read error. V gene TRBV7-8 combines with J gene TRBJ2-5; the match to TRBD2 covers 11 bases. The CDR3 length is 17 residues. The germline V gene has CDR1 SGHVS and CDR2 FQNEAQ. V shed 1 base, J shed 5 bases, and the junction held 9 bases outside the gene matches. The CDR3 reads CASSLDSGRALGETQYF. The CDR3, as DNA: TGTGCCAGCAGCTTAGATAGCGGGAGGGCCTTAGGGGAGACCCAGTACTTC.

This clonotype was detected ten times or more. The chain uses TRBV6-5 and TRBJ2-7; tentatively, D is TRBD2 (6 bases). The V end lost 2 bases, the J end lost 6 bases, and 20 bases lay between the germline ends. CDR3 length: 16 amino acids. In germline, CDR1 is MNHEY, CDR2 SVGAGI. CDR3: CASSYKVSGAFGEQYF. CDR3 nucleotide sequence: TGTGCCAGCAGTTACAAGGTTAGCGGTGCTTTTGGCGAGCAGTACTTC.